The entry below gives a single T cell receptor beta chain sequence along with its context. This clonotype occurred many times. Its antigen remains undetermined. No base quality information exists; no much larger clone differs at one position. Compared with germline, V lacks 6 bases and J lacks 1 base; bases without a gene match: 3. The CDR3 goes from the cysteine to the phenylalanine over 14 residues. CDR3 DNA only is kept here, 42 bases in frame from base 1. As encoded in the germline V gene (reference sequence), CDR1 is SEHNR while CDR2 is FQNEAQ. The treatment or condition label, as the study defines it: live attenuated yellow fever vaccine strain. Two biological replicates of bulk PBMCs were collected at each blood-draw timepoint. A standard Ficoll-Paque protocol was used to isolate PBMCs from peripheral blood. RNA was extracted with TriZol from bulk PBMCs, CD4 and CD8 fractions, and dextramer-positive and dextramer-negative fractions.

The sequencer listed for this sample is Illumina NovaSeq 6000. TCR cDNA was synthesized by 5'RACE template switching, through which a universal primer site and unique molecular identifiers were introduced. Priming for cDNA synthesis came from both the TCR alpha and TCR beta constant segments. Library amplification involved two PCR steps, and the second step added sample barcodes and sequencing adapters. Libraries were sequenced on Illumina HiSeq 2500 (2x100 bp) or NovaSeq (2x150 bp). The paper's data handling went like this. MIGEC handled demultiplexing of reads and collapsing into UMI consensus sequences, while MiXCR performed V(D)J alignment. Vaccine-responding clonotypes were defined with edgeR using replicate PBMC samples, requiring FDR below 0.01 and a log2 fold change above 5 up to day 15. Each bulk clonotype received a CD4 or CD8 identity based on whether the sequenced CD4 or CD8 repertoire contained that clonotype at higher abundance. TCRdb cleaned the public reads at Q25 with fastp, built clones with MiXCR and kept in-frame beta chains. Entries that share a CDR3 protein sequence are merged under the most common genes and DNA. For this entry, the V and J calls and clone size follow TCRdb and not the study's own pipeline. This sample holds some 320,000 distinct CDR3 sequences; roughly 4.3% were observed only once. 20% to 25% of the sample is taken by the ten largest.

This sample is drawn from a study of T cells after yellow fever vaccination (dated by TCRdb to the late 2010s). With regard to the full study: The SMART-Seq v4 Ultra Low Input RNA kit was used to prepare libraries from fractions with low cell numbers. Two healthy male donors made up the cohort, one aged 18 to 30 years and the other aged 30 to 40 years. To follow T-cell clones before and after primary and booster YFV17D yellow fever vaccination, bulk TCR alpha and beta repertoires were sequenced over time. Blood was collected at multiple timepoints before and after primary and secondary immunization, and bulk PBMC replicates and cell subsets were isolated. Broader findings and caveats from the paper: The study included only a couple of donors, which limits how far the findings can be generalized. Computational filtering was needed because FACS-sorted repertoires could contain abundant contaminating clonotypes from the bulk population. Most clones expanded after primary vaccination (96% of CD4 and 88% of CD8) were re-detected after the booster, suggesting that broad memory maintenance occurred. Compared with the primary T-cell response, the secondary T-cell response was faster but weaker, reaching its peak on day 5 rather than on day 15. A small fraction of clonotypes showed up in both the CD4 and CD8 compartments, probably as a result of convergent recombination.

Sequencing was performed on PBMCs, taken 5 days after the yellow fever booster vaccination. This clonotype was obtained from a man aged 18 to 29 who received the YFV17D yellow fever vaccine. This chain joins TRBV7-9 to TRBJ2-5; TRBD1 aligns with 9 central bases. The DNA sequence is TGTGCCAGCAGTACGACAGGGGGCCAAGAGACCCAGTACTTC. This translates into CASSTTGGQETQYF.